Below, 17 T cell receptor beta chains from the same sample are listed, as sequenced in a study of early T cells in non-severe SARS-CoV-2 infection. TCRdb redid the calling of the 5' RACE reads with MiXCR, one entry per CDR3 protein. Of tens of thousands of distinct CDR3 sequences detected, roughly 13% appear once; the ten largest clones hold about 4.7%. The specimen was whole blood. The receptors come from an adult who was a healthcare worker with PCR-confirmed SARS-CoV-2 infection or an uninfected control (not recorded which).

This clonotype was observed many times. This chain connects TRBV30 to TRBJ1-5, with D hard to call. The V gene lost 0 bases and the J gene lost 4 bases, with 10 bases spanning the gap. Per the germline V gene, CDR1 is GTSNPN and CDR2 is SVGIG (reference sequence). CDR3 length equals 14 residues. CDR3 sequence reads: CAWSVLDGNQPQHF. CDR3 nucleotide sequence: TGTGCCTGGAGTGTATTAGACGGGAATCAGCCCCAGCATTTT.

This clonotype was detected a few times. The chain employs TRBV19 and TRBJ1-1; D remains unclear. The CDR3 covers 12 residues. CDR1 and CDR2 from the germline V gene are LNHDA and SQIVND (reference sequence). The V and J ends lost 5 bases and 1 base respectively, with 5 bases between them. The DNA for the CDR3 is TGTGCCAGTAGTTTGAGGAACACTGAAGCTTTCTTT. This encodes CASSLRNTEAFF.

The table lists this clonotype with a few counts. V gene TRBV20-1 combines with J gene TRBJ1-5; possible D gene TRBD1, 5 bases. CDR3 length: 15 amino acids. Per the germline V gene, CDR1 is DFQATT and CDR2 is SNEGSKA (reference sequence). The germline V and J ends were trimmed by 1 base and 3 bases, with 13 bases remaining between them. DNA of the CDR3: TGCAGTGCTAGAGCGGCGGGGGTCGTCAATCAGCCCCAGCATTTT. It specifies CSARAAGVVNQPQHF.

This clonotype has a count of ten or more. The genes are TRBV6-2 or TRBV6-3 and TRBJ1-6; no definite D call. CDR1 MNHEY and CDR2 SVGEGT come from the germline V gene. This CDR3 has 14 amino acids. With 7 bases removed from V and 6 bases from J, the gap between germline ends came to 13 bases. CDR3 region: CASTRTMGNSPLHF. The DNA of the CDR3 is TGTGCCAGCACCAGGACTATGGGTAATTCACCCCTCCACTTT.

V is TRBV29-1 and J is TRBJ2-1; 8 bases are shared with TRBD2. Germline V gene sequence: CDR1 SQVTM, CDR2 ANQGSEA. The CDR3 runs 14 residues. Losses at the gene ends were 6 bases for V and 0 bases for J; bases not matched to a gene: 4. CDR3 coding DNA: TGCAGCGTGATAGCGGGGAGCTCCTACAATGAGCAGTTCTTC. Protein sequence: CSVIAGSSYNEQFF.

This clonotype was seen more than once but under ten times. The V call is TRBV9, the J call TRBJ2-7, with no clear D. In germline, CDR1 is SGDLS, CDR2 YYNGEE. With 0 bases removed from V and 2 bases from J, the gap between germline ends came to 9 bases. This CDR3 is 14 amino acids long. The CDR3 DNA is TGTGCCAGCAGCGTAGGGGTACCGCCCTACGAGCAGTACTTC. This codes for CASSVGVPPYEQYF.

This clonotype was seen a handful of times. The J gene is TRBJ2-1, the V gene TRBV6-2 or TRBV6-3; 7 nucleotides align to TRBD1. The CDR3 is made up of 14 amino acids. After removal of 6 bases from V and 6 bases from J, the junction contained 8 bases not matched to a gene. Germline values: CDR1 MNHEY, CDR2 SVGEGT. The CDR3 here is CASSLLSGGNEQFF. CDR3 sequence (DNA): TGTGCCAGCAGCCTACTTTCAGGGGGCAATGAGCAGTTCTTC.

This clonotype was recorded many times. The CDR3 region is CASSLAGLDIQYF. The CDR3 DNA is TGTGCCAGCAGCTTAGCCGGCTTGGACATTCAGTACTTC. V usage is TRBV11-2 and J usage is TRBJ2-4, with no clear D. V was pared by 1 base and J by 8 bases, with 9 bases between. Germline lookup yields CDR1 SGHAT and CDR2 FQNNGV. The CDR3 is 13 residues long.

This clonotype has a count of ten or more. The CDR3 DNA follows: TGTGCCAGCAGTCTATCCCATGAGCAGTTCTTC. This encodes CASSLSHEQFF. V usage is TRBV2 and J usage is TRBJ2-1; D gene ambiguous. Looked up from germline, CDR1 is SNHLY and CDR2 is FYNNEI. Trimming stripped 5 bases from V and 8 bases from J, with 7 bases between. The CDR3 is 11 amino acids.

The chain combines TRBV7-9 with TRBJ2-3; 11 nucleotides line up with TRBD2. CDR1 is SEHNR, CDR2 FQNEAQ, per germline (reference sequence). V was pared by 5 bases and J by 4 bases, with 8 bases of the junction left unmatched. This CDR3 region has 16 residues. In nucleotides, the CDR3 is TGTGCCAGCAGCACTACTACTAGCGGGGGTTCAGATACGCAGTATTTT. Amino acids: CASSTTTSGGSDTQYF.

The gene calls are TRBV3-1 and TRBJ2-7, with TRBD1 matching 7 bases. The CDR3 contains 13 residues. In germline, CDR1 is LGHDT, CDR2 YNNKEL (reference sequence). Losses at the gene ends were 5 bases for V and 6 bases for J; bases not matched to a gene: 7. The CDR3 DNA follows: TGTGCCAGCAGCTACGGGGACAGAGGCGAGCAGTACTTC. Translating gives CASSYGDRGEQYF.

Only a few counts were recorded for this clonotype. CDR3 DNA: TGTGCCATCAAACGGACAGGGGGCACCGGGGAGCTGTTTTTT. Protein product: CAIKRTGGTGELFF. The rearrangement joins TRBV6-5 to TRBJ2-2; 10 bases are a match to TRBD1. V shed 10 bases, J shed 4 bases, and the junction held 6 bases outside the gene matches. Germline lookup yields CDR1 MNHEY and CDR2 SVGAGI. CDR3 length: 14 amino acids.

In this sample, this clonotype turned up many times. DNA of the CDR3: TGTGCCAGTACCGCATGGACTAGCGGGGTTGGGGACACCGGGGAGCTGTTTTTT. The encoded protein is CASTAWTSGVGDTGELFF. The chain couples TRBV19 to TRBJ2-2, with 12 bases identical to TRBD2. Trimming at V came to 7 bases and at J to 3 bases, leaving 12 bases not matched to a gene. Looked up from germline, CDR1 is LNHDA and CDR2 is SQIVND (reference sequence). This CDR3 is built from 18 residues.

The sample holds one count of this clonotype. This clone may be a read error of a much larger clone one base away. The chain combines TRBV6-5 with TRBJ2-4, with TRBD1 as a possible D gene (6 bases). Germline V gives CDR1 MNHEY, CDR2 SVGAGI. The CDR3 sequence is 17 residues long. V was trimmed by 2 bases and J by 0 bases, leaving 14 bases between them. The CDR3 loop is CASSYNWDTPAKNIQYF. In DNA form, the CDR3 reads TGTGCCAGCAGTTACAATTGGGACACCCCAGCCAAAAACATTCAGTACTTC.

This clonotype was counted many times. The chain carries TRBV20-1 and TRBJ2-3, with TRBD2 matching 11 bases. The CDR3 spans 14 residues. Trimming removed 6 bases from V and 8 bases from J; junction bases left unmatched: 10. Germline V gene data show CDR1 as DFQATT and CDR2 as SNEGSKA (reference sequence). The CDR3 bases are TGCAGTGCGGGAACTAGCGGGGGTTTTAGTACGCAGTATTTT. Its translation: CSAGTSGGFSTQYF.

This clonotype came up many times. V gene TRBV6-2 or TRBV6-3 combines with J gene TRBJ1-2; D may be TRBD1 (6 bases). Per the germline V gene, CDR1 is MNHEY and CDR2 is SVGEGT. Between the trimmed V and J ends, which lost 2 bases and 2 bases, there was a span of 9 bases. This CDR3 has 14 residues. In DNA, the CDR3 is TGTGCCAGCAGTTACCTTGACAGGAACTATGGCTACACCTTC. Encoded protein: CASSYLDRNYGYTF.

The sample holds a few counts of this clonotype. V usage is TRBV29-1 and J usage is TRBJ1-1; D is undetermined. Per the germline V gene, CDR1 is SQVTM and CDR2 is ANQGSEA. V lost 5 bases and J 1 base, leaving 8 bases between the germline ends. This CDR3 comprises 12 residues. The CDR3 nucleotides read TGCAGCGTTACCAACACGAACACTGAAGCTTTCTTT. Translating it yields CSVTNTNTEAFF.